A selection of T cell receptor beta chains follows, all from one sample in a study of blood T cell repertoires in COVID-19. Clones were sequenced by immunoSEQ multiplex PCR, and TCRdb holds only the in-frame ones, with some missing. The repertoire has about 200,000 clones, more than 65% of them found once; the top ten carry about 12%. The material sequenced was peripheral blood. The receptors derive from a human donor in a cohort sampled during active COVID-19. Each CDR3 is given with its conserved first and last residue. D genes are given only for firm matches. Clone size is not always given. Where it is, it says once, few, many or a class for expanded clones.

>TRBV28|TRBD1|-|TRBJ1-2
CASSLPSGQIYGYTF
TGTGCCAGCAGTTTACCTTCGGGACAGATCTATGGCTACACCTTC
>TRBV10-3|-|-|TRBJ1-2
CAISESTVNYGYTF
TGTGCCATCAGTGAGTCGACAGTTAACTATGGCTACACCTTC
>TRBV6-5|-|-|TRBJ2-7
CASRPGLWGAYEQYF
TGTGCCAGCAGACCGGGATTGTGGGGGGCCTACGAGCAGTACTTC
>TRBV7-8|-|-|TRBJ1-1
CASSKDRYTEAFF
TGTGCCAGCAGCAAGGACAGATACACTGAAGCTTTCTTT
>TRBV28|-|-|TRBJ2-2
CASRVFLPEVYGAGTGELFF
TGTGCCAGCAGGGTCTTTTTACCCGAGGTTTATGGAGCGGGCACCGGGGAGCTGTTTTTT
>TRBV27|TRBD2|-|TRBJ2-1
CASSPLGSGSTFF
TGTGCCAGCAGCCCCCTGGGTAGCGGGAGTACGTTCTTC
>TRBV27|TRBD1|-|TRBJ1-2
CASSDQVPSKGQGRNYGYTF
TGTGCCAGCAGCGACCAAGTCCCATCCAAGGGACAGGGAAGGAACTATGGCTACACCTTC
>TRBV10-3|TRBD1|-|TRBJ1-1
CAISGGAGDRRSEAFF
TGTGCCATCAGTGGAGGGGCCGGGGACAGGCGGTCTGAAGCTTTCTTT
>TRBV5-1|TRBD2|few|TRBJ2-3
CASSPRGEGTQYF
TGCGCCAGCAGCCCGAGAGGGGAGGGTACGCAGTATTTT
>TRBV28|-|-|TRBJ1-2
CASTRRNSNYGYTF
TGTGCCAGCACTAGGCGGAATTCTAACTATGGCTACACCTTC
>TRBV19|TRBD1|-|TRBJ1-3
CASSIWDRFGNTIYF
TGTGCCAGTAGTATCTGGGACAGATTCGGAAACACCATATATTTT
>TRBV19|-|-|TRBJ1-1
CASSIRGSNTEAFF
TGTGCCAGTAGTATCAGGGGCTCGAACACTGAAGCTTTCTTT
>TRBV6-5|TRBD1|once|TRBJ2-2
CASRFRTGPTGELFF
TGTGCCAGCAGATTCCGGACAGGGCCCACCGGGGAGCTGTTTTTT
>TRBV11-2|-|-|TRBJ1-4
CASSPRETALVWEKLFF
TGTGCCAGCAGCCCCCGAGAGACAGCCTTAGTATGGGAAAAACTGTTTTTT
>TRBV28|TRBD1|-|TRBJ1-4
CASSPRGTGYEKLFF
TGTGCCAGCAGCCCCAGGGGGACGGGCTATGAAAAACTGTTTTTT